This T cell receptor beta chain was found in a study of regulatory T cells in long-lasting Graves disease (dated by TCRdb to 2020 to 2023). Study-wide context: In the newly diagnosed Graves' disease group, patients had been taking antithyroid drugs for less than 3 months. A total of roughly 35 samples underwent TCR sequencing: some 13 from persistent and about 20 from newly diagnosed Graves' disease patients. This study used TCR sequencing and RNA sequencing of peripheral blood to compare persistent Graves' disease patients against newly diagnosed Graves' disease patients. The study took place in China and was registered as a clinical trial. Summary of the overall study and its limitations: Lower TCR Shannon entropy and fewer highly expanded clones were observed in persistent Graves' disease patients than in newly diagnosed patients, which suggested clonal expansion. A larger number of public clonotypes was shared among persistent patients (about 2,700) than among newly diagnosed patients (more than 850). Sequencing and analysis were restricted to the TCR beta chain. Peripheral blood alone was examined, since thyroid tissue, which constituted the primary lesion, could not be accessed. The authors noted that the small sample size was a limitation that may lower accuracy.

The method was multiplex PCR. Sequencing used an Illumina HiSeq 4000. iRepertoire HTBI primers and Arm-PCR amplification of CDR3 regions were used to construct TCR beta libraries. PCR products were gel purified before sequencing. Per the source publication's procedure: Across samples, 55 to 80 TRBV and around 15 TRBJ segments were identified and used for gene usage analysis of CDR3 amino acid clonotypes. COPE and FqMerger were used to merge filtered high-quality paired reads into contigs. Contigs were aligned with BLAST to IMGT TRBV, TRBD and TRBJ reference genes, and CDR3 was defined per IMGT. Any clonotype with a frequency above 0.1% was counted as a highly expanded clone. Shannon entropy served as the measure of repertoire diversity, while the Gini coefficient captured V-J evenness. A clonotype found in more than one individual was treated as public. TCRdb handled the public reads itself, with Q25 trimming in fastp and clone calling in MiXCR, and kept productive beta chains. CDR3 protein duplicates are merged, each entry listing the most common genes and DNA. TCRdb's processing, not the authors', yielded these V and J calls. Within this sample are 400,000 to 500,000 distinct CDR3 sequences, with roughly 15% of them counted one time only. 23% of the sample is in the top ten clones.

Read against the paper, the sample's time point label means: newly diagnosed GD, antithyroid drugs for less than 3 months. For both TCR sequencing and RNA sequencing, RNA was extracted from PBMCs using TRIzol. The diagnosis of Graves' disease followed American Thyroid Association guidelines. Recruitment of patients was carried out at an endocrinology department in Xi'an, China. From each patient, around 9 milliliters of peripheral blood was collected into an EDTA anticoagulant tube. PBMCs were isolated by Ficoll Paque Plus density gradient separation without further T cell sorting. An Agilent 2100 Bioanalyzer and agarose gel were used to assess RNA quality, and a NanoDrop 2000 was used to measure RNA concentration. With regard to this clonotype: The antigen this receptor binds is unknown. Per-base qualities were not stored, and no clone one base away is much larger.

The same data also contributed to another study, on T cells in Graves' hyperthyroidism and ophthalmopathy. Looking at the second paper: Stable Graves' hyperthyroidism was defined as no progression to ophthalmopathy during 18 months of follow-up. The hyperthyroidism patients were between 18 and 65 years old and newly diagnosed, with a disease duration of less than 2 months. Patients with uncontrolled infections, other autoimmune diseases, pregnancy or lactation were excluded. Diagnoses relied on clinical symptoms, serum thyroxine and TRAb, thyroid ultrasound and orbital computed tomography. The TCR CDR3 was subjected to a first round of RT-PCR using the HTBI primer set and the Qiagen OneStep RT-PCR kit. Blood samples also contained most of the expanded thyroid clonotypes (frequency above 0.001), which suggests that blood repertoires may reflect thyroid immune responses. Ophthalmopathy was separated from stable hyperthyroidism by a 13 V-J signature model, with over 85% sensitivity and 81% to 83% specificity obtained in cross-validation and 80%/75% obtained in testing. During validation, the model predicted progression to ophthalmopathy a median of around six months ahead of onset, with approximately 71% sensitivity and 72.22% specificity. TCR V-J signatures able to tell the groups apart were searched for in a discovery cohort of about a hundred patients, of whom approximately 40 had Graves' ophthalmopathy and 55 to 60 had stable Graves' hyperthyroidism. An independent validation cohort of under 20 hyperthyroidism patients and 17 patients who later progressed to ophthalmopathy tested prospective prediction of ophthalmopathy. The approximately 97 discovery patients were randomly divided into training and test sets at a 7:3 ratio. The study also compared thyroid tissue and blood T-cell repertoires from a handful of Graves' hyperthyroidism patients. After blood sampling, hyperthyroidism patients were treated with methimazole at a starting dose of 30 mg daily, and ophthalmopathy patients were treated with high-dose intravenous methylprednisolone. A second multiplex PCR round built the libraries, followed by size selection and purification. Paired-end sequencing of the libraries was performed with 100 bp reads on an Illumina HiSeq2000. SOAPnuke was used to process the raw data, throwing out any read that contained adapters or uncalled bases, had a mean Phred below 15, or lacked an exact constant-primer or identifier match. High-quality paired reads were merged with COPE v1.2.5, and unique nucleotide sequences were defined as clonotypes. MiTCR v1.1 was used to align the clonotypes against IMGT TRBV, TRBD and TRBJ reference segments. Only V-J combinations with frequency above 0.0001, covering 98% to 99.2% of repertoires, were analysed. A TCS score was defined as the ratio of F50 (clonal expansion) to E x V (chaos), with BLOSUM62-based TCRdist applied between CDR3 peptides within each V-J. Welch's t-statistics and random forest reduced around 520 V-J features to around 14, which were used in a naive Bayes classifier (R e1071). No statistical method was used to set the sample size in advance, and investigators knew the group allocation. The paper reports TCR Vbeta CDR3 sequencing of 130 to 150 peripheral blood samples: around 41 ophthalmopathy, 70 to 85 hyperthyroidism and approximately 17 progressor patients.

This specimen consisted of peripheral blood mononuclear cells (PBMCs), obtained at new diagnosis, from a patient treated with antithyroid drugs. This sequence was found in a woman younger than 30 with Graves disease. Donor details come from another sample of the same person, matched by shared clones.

CDR3 loop: CASKVGSTDTQYF. Read as DNA, the sequence is TGTGCCAGCAAGGTGGGGAGCACAGATACGCAGTATTTT. The sequence joins TRBV7-9 to TRBJ2-3; the D gene remains uncertain. The germline V gene (reference sequence) supplies CDR1 SEHNR and CDR2 FQNEAQ. The junction carries 8 bases between V and J, which are trimmed by 7 bases and 0 bases respectively. The CDR3 holds 13 amino acids from the cysteine to the phenylalanine. Only the CDR3 portion is preserved as DNA: 39 bases, with reading frame beginning at the first base. Extended through the reference TRBV7-9 and TRBJ2-3 proteins, this CDR3 yields the full variable domain: DTGVSQNPRHKITKRGQNVTFRCDPISEHNRLYWYRQTLGQGPEFLTYFQNEAQLEKSRLLSDRFSAERPKGSFSTLEIQRTEQGDSAMYLCASKVGSTDTQYFGPGTRLTVL.